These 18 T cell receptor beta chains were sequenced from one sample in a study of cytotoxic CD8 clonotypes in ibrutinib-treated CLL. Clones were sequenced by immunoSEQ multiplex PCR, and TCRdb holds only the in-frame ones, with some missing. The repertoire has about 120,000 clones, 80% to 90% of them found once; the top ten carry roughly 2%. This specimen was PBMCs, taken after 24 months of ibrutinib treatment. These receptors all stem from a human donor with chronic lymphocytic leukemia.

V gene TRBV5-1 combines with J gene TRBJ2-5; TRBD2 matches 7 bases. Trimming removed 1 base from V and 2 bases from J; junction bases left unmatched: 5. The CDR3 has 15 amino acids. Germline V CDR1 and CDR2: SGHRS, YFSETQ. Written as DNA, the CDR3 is TGCGCCAGCAGCTTGCGGGGGGATTGGCAAGAGACCCAGTACTTC. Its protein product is CASSLRGDWQETQYF.

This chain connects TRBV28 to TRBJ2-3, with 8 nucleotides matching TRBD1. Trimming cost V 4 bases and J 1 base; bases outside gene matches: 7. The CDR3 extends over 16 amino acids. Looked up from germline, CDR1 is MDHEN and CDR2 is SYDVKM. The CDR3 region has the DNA TGTGCCAGCAGTTCACCCGGGGGACAGGGCACAGATACGCAGTATTTT. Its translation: CASSSPGGQGTDTQYF.

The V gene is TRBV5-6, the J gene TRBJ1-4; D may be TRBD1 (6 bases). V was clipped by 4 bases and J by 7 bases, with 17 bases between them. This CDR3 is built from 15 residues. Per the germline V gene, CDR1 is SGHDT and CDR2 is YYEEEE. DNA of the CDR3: TGTGCCAGCAGCCGTAGGGGGGCCGGCGGTGAAAAACTGTTTTTT. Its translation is CASSRRGAGGEKLFF. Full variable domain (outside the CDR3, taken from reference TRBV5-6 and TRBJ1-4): DAGVTQSPTHLIKTRGQQVTLRCSPKSGHDTVSWYQQALGQGPQFIFQYYEEEERQRGNFPDRFSGHQFPNYSSELNVNALLLGDSALYLCASSRRGAGGEKLFFGSGTQLSVL.

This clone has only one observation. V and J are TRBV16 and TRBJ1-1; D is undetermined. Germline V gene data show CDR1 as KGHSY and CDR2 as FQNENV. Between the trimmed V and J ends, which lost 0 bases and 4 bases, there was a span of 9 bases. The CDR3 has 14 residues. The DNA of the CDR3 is TGTGCCAGCAGCCAATCGGGCGTGGTCACTGAAGCTTTCTTT. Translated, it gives CASSQSGVVTEAFF.

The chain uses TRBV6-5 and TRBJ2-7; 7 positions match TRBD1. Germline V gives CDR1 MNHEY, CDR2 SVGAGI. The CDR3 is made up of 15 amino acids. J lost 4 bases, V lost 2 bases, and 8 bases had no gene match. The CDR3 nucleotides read TGTGCCAGCAGTTACGCGACCGGGACAGCTTACGAGCAGTACTTC. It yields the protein CASSYATGTAYEQYF.

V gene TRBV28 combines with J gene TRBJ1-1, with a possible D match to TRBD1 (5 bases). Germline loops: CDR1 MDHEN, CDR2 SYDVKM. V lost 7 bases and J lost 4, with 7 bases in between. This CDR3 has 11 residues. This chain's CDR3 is CASMGVTEAFF. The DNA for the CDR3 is TGTGCCAGCATGGGGGTCACTGAAGCTTTCTTT.

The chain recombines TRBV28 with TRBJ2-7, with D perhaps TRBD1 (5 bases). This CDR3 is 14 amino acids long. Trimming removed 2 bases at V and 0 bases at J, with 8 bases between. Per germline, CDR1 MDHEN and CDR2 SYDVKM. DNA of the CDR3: TGTGCCAGCAGTTTAAAGGGGAACTCCTACGAGCAGTACTTC. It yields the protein CASSLKGNSYEQYF.

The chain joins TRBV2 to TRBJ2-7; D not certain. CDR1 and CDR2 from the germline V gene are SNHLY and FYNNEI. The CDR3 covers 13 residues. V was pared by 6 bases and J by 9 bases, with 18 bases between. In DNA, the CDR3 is TGTGCCAGCAGCGAAACATCACAAACCGGGCAGTACTTC. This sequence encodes CASSETSQTGQYF.

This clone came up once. Here the CDR3 reads CAISVSGDTDTQYF. Here the CDR3 DNA reads TGTGCCATCAGTGTGAGCGGGGACACAGATACGCAGTATTTT. The chain links TRBV10-3 to TRBJ2-3; 7 bases agree with TRBD2. The V gene's germline CDR1 is ENHRY and CDR2 SYGVKD. V trimming: 4 bases; J trimming: 2 bases; junction bases outside the gene matches: 3. This CDR3 is built from 14 residues.

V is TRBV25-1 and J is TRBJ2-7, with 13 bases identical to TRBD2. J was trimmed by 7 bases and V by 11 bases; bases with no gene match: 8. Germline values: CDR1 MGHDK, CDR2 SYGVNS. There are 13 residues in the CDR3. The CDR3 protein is CAGGGLAGVEQYF. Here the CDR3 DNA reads TGTGCCGGCGGTGGACTAGCGGGGGTTGAGCAGTACTTC.

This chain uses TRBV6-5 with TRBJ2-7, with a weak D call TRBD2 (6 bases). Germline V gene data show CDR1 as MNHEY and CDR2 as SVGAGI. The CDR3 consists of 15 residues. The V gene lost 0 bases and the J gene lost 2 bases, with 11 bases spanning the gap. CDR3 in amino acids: CASSYSHSGTYEQYF. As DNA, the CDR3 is TGTGCCAGCAGTTACTCACATAGCGGTACCTACGAGCAGTACTTC.

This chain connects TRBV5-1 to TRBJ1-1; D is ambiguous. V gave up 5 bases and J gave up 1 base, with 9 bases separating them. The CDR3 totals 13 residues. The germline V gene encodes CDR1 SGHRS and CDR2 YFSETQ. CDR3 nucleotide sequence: TGCGCCAGCAGAATACCTTCGAACACTGAAGCTTTCTTT. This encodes CASRIPSNTEAFF.

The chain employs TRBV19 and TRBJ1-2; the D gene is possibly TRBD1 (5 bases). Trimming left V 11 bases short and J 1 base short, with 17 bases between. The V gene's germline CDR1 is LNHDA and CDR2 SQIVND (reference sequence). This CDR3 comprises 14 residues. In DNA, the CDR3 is TGTGCCTCCTATAGCGGCAGGGATAACTATGGCTACACCTTC. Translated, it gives CASYSGRDNYGYTF.

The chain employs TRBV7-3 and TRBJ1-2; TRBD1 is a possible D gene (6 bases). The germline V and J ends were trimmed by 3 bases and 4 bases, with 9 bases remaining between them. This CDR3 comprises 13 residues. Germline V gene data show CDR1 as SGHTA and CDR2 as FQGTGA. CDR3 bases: TGTGCCAGCAGCTTTGGGGGGGCCTATGGCTACACCTTC. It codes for CASSFGGAYGYTF.

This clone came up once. This CDR3 reads CASSWPSGNTIYF. For the CDR3, the DNA is TGTGCCAGCAGTTGGCCGTCTGGAAACACCATATATTTT. The gene calls are TRBV28 and TRBJ1-3; unclear D gene. Trimming shortened V by 4 bases and J by 1 base, and 5 bases separated the two germline ends. The CDR3 extends over 13 amino acids. Germline-derived CDR1 and CDR2 are MDHEN and SYDVKM.

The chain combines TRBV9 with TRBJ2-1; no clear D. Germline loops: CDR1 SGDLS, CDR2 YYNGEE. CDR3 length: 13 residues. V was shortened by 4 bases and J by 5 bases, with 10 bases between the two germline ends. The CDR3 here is CASSLVANNEQFF. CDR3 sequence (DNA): TGTGCCAGCAGCCTCGTGGCTAACAATGAGCAGTTCTTC.

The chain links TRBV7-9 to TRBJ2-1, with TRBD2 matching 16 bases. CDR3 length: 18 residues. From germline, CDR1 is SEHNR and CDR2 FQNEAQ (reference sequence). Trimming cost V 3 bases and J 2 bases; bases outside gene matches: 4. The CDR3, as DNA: TGTGCCAGCAGCTTGGGACTAGCGGGAGGGAATGCCTACAATGAGCAGTTCTTC. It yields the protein CASSLGLAGGNAYNEQFF.

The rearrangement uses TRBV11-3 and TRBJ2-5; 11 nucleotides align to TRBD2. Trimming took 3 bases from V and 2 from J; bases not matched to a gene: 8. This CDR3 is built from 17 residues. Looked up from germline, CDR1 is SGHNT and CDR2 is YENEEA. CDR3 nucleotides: TGTGCCAGCAGCTTGGGACTAGCGGAGGGGGGACAAGAGACCCAGTACTTC. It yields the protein CASSLGLAEGGQETQYF.